This T cell receptor (beta chain) was recovered during a study of T-cell reconstitution after alpha-beta-depleted transplantation in children listed by TCRdb under 2016. Turning to the overall study: T-cell immune reconstitution after TCRalphabeta/CD19-depleted allogeneic hematopoietic cell transplantation in children was quantitatively tracked in the study by means of TCR repertoire profiling.

The method behind the library was PCR. The instrument was an Illumina HiSeq 2500. To normalize quantification of the TCRbeta repertoire, the TCR libraries were built with molecular barcoding that relied on unique molecular identifiers. TCRdb's own reprocessing of the public reads used fastp at Q25 and MiXCR and kept productive beta chains. Merged by CDR3 protein, the rows form single entries marked with the most common genes and DNA. The table for this sample lists 80,000 to 100,000 distinct CDR3 sequences; about 25% of them were counted only once. The ten most abundant clones make up over 20% of the sample. Including cysteine and phenylalanine, the CDR3 has 11 amino acids. CDR3 DNA is the only sequence kept; it has 33 bases, read in frame from the first base. A distance of 12 bases separates the germline ends of V and J, which lose 7 bases and 7 bases respectively. CDR1 is given as SGDLS and CDR2 as YYNGEE, both from the germline V gene.

The label giving this sample's treatment or condition can be read as: allogeneic hematopoietic cell transplantation with graft depleted of TCRalphabeta T cells and CD19 B cells. TCRalphabeta/CD19-depleted allogeneic hematopoietic cell grafts were given to the transplant recipients, all of whom were children. What the work shows at the level of the full study, not this receptor alone: Over subsequent months, a decline in hyperexpanded clone frequencies was noted, and after one year, T-cell counts and TCRbeta diversity were mostly ascribed to newly produced T cells. The high TCRbeta diversity at day 60 in some patients was ascribed to recipient T cells and intrathymic progenitors that had survived conditioning. The apparently early alphabetaT-cell count recovery about two months after transplant was reportedly dependent on only several hundred rapidly expanded clones derived from non-depleted graft cells.

This clonotype was detected a few times. Its antigen is still unknown. One base away there is no much larger clone; base qualities are not given. The sample here was PBMCs, taken before TCRalphabeta/CD19-depleted stem cell transplant. The receptor comes from a boy aged 2 to 10 with acute lymphoblastic leukemia, due to receive a stem cell transplant. The sequence is built from TRBV9 and TRBJ2-7, with the D gene not clear enough to name. The base sequence is TGTGCCAGCCCCCGAGCCTGGGAGCAGTACTTC. This is translated as CASPRAWEQYF.